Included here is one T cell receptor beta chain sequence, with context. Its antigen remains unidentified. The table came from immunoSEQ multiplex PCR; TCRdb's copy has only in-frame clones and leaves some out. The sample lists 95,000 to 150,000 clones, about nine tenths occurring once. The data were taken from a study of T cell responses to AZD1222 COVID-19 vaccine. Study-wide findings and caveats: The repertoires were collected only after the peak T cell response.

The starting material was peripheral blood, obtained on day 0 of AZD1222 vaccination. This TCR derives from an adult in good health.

The CDR3 region has the DNA TGTGCCATCCAGGGGGGCTCGACAGATACGCAGTATTTT. Translated: CAIQGGSTDTQYF. The rearrangement uses TRBV10-3 and TRBJ2-3, with D perhaps TRBD1 (7 bases). This CDR3 is 13 amino acids long. Germline V gene data show CDR1 as ENHRY and CDR2 as SYGVKD. Trimming took off 8 bases at V and 3 bases at J, with 12 bases between the two ends.